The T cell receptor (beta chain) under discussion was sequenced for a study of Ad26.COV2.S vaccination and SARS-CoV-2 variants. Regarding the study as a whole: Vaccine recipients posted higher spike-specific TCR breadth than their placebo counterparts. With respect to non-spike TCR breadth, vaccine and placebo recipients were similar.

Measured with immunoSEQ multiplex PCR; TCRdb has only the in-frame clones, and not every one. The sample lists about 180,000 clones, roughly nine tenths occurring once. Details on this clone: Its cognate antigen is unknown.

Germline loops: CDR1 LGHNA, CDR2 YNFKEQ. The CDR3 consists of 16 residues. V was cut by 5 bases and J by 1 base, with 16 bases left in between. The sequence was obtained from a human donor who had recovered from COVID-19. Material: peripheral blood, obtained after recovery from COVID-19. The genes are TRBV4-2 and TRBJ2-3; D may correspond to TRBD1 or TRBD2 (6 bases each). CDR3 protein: CASSAGRPGGTDTQYF. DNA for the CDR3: TGTGCCAGCAGCGCGGGGCGTCCAGGGGGCACAGATACGCAGTATTTT.